These 12 T cell receptor beta chains came from one sample sequenced in a study of T cell repertoires in ileal Crohn's disease. Time point described: neoterminal ileum biopsy at postoperative endoscopy, about 6 months after surgery. Clones were sequenced by immunoSEQ multiplex PCR, and TCRdb holds only the in-frame ones, with some missing. The repertoire consists of 3,500 or so clones, with approximately 77% occurring once and the leading ten covering under 25%. Sequencing was performed on ileal tissue. The receptors originated from an adult with Crohn's disease.

The chain couples TRBV5-6 to TRBJ1-5; D is unresolved. CDR1 and CDR2 from the germline V gene are SGHDT and YYEEEE. Trimming shortened V by 4 bases and J by 4 bases, and 6 bases separated the two germline ends. The CDR3 runs to 12 residues. The CDR3 here is CASSQINQPQHF. The DNA of the CDR3 is TGTGCCAGCAGCCAAATTAATCAGCCCCAGCATTTT.

This clone was detected only once. The chain uses TRBV6-5 and TRBJ2-7; 8 bases agree with TRBD1. V gave up 5 bases and J gave up 6 bases; unmatched junction bases: 12. The length of the CDR3 is 15 residues. Germline CDR1 reads MNHEY; CDR2 reads SVGAGI. The CDR3 DNA reads TGTGCCAGCAGTACCCGGGACAGGAATCGGGGCGAGCAGTACTTC. Its translation: CASSTRDRNRGEQYF.

J is TRBJ1-3 and V is TRBV7-4; tentative D call: TRBD1 (6 bases). The V gene lost 5 bases and the J gene lost 3 bases, with 20 bases spanning the gap. CDR1 is SGHVT, CDR2 SQSDAQ, per germline. The CDR3 covers 17 residues. This CDR3 reads CASSLMPRGQDGNTIYF. The CDR3 bases are TGTGCCAGCAGCCTCATGCCCAGGGGTCAGGATGGAAACACCATATATTTT.

The J gene is TRBJ1-6, the V gene TRBV5-1; possible D gene TRBD1, 5 bases. The germline CDR1 and CDR2 sequences are SGHRS and YFSETQ. The ends were cut back, 6 bases at V and 6 bases at J, with 10 bases in the middle. The CDR3 length is 13 residues. This CDR3 reads CASMQGLNSPLHF. The CDR3 coding sequence is TGCGCCAGCATGCAGGGACTTAATTCACCCCTCCACTTT.

This clone was counted between two and nine times. The rearrangement links TRBV5-4 to TRBJ2-1; a possible D gene is TRBD1 (5 bases). Trimming took 4 bases from V and 8 from J, leaving 19 bases between them. Germline values: CDR1 SGHNT, CDR2 YYREEE (reference sequence). This CDR3 region has 15 residues. The CDR3 DNA follows: TGTGCCAGCAGCACAACGTTGGGGCCGGTCGATGAGCAGTTCTTC. It translates to CASSTTLGPVDEQFF.

The chain carries TRBV5-3 and TRBJ1-2; the D gene is possibly TRBD1 (6 bases). TRBV5-3 is treated as an ORF (open reading frame) with a function not yet certain. CDR3 length: 17 residues. V was cut by 4 bases and J by 3 bases, with 22 bases left in between. CDR3 in amino acids: CARSPTFRWAGDYGYTF. CDR3 nucleotides: TGTGCCAGAAGCCCCACATTTCGGTGGGCAGGGGACTATGGCTACACCTTC.

The rearrangement links TRBV11-2 to TRBJ1-1; D gene uncertain. The CDR3 extends over 13 amino acids. Germline assignment: CDR1 SGHAT and CDR2 FQNNGV. The ends were cut back, 3 bases at V and 6 bases at J, with 11 bases in the middle. CDR3 coding DNA: TGTGCCAGCAGCTTGGTGGGGAGCCCTGAAGCTTTCTTT. It yields the protein CASSLVGSPEAFF.

V gene TRBV19 combines with J gene TRBJ1-1; 9 positions match TRBD1. Germline CDR1 is LNHDA and CDR2 is SQIVND (reference sequence). The CDR3 has 15 amino acids. After removal of 5 bases from V and 5 bases from J, the junction contained 9 bases not matched to a gene. The CDR3 DNA sequence: TGTGCCAGTAGTCCTGAAGACAGGGGGAGAACTGAAGCTTTCTTT. This gives the protein CASSPEDRGRTEAFF. Looking up the rest from reference TRBV19 and TRBJ1-1 gives the full variable domain: DGGITQSPKYLFRKEGQNVTLSCEQNLNHDAMYWYRQDPGQGLRLIYYSQIVNDFQKGDIAEGYSVSREKKESFPLTVTSAQKNPTAFYLCASSPEDRGRTEAFFGQGTRLTVV.

The J gene is TRBJ2-7, the V gene TRBV2; D is uncertain. Germline lookup yields CDR1 SNHLY and CDR2 FYNNEI. V was pared by 6 bases and J by 6 bases, with 24 bases between. The CDR3 sequence is 16 residues long. The CDR3 sequence is CASRMFEAAVVPEQYF. CDR3 coding DNA: TGTGCCAGCAGGATGTTCGAGGCTGCGGTCGTTCCCGAGCAGTACTTC.

V is TRBV2 and J is TRBJ1-1, with 7 bases fitting TRBD1. From germline, CDR1 is SNHLY and CDR2 FYNNEI. This CDR3 spans 13 amino acids. Trimming removed 6 bases from V and 3 bases from J; junction bases left unmatched: 4. CDR3 amino acids: CASSLTGHTEAFF. Written as DNA, the CDR3 is TGTGCCAGCAGCTTGACAGGGCACACTGAAGCTTTCTTT.

V usage is TRBV18 and J usage is TRBJ2-5; TRBD1 might be the D (5 bases). Between the trimmed V and J ends, which lost 3 bases and 1 base, there was a span of 9 bases. CDR3 length equals 14 residues. Germline CDR1 reads KGHSH; CDR2 reads LQKENI. The DNA of the CDR3 is TGTGCCAGCTCACCCACCAGGGCCCAAGAGACCCAGTACTTC. Amino acids: CASSPTRAQETQYF.

This chain uses TRBV13 with TRBJ2-5; 8 positions agree with TRBD2. Germline-derived CDR1 and CDR2 are PRHDT and FYEKMQ (reference sequence). V dropped 1 base and J dropped 5; count of bases not matched to a gene: 6. There are 15 residues in the CDR3. The CDR3 bases are TGTGCCAGCAGCTTAGCGAGCGGGAGCGGGGAGACCCAGTACTTC. Amino acids: CASSLASGSGETQYF.